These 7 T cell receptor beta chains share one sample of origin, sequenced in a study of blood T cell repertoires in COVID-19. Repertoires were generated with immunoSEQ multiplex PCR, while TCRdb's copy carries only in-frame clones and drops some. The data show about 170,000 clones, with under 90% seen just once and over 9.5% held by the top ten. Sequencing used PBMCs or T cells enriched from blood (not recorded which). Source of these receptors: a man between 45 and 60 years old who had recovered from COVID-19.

The DNA of the CDR3 is TGTGCTGGTGGTCCCGAGACCAAAAACATTCAGTACTTC. It translates to CAGGPETKNIQYF. V and J are TRBV6-6 and TRBJ2-4, with unresolved D. Germline CDR1 is MNHNY and CDR2 is SVGAGI (reference sequence). This CDR3 comprises 13 residues.

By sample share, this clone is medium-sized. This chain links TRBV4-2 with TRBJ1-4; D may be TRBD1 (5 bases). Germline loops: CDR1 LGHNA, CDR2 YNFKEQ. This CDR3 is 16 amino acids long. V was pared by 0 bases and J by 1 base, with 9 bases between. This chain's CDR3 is CASSQDKGITNEKLFF. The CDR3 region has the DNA TGTGCCAGCAGCCAAGATAAGGGGATAACTAATGAAAAACTGTTTTTT.

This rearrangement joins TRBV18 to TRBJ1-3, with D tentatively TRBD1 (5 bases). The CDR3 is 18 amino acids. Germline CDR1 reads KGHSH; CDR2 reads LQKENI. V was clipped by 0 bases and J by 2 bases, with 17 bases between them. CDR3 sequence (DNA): TGTGCCAGCTCACCACCGGGCCTACAGGCCCGAACTGGAAACACCATATATTTT. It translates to CASSPPGLQARTGNTIYF. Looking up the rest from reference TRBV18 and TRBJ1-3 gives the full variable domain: NAGVMQNPRHLVRRRGQEARLRCSPMKGHSHVYWYRQLPEEGLKFMVYLQKENIIDESGMPKERFSAEFPKEGPSILRIQQVVRGDSAAYFCASSPPGLQARTGNTIYFGEGSWLTVV.

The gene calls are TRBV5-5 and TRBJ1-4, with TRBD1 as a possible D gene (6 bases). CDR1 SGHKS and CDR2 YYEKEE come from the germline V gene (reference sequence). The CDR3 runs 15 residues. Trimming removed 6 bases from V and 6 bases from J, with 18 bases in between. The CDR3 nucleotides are TGTGCCAGCAACCTTGGGAGGGACACCCATGAAAAACTGTTTTTT. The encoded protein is CASNLGRDTHEKLFF.

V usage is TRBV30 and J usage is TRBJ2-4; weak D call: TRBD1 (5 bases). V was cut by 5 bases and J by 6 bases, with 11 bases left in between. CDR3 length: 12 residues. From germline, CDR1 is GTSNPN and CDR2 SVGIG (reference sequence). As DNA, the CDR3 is TGTGCCTGGGAAAGGGGCAGAAACATTCAGTACTTC. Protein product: CAWERGRNIQYF.

As DNA, the CDR3 is TGTGCCATCAGTGGGACAGGGGGCCGGGATGAAAAACTGTTTTTT. As protein: CAISGTGGRDEKLFF. The chain joins TRBV10-3 to TRBJ1-4, with TRBD1 matching 11 bases. V shed 4 bases, J shed 6 bases, and the junction held 4 bases outside the gene matches. CDR1 and CDR2 from the germline V gene are ENHRY and SYGVKD. This CDR3 has 15 residues.

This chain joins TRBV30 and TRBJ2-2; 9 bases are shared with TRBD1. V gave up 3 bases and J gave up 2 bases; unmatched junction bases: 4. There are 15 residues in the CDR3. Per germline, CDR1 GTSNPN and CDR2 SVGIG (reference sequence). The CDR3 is CAWRQGAINTGELFF. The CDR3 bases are TGTGCCTGGAGACAGGGGGCGATCAACACCGGGGAGCTGTTTTTT.